Listed below are T cell receptor beta chains from one sample, sequenced in a study of identical twins. TCRdb ran MiXCR on the 5' RACE reads and lists one entry per CDR3 protein. The sample gives 140,000 to 150,000 distinct CDR3 sequences, roughly 3.5% of which show up once; approximately 7.6% is in the top ten. The sample consisted of memory T cells sorted from blood. These receptors originate from a man in his late teens or twenties in good health. CDR3s include the opening cysteine and the closing phenylalanine or tryptophan. A D gene is named only where the DNA matches it firmly. Clone size appears in some rows only: once, few, many, or a class for an expanded clone.

v_gene: TRBV5-1; d_gene: .; abundance: many; j_gene: TRBJ2-1; CDR3aa: CASSYLLATVGNEQFF; CDR3nt: TGCGCCAGCAGCTATCTACTAGCCACCGTCGGCAATGAGCAGTTCTTC
v_gene: TRBV20-1; d_gene: .; abundance: many; j_gene: TRBJ1-2; CDR3aa: CSARYRDGTHGYTF; CDR3nt: TGCAGTGCTAGATACCGGGACGGTACCCATGGCTACACCTTC
v_gene: TRBV7-8; d_gene: .; abundance: many; j_gene: TRBJ2-6; CDR3aa: CASSFQPGTTSGANVLTF; CDR3nt: TGTGCCAGCAGCTTCCAACCGGGGACAACCTCTGGGGCCAACGTCCTGACTTTC
v_gene: TRBV12-3/TRBV12-4; d_gene: .; abundance: many; j_gene: TRBJ1-1; CDR3aa: CASSLFGGGEAFF; CDR3nt: TGTGCCAGCAGTTTATTCGGGGGGGGTGAAGCTTTCTTT
v_gene: TRBV3-1; d_gene: TRBD1; abundance: many; j_gene: TRBJ1-3; CDR3aa: CASRLGTGGNTIYF; CDR3nt: TGTGCCAGCAGACTTGGGACAGGCGGAAACACCATATATTTT
v_gene: TRBV11-2; d_gene: TRBD1; abundance: many; j_gene: TRBJ2-1; CDR3aa: CASSFRGQGLNEQFF; CDR3nt: TGTGCCAGCAGCTTTCGGGGACAGGGTCTCAATGAGCAGTTCTTC
v_gene: TRBV5-4; d_gene: .; abundance: many; j_gene: TRBJ2-3; CDR3aa: CASSLIVADTQYF; CDR3nt: TGTGCCAGCAGCTTGATAGTTGCAGATACGCAGTATTTT
v_gene: TRBV6-1; d_gene: TRBD2; abundance: .; j_gene: TRBJ2-3; CDR3aa: CASRPKGSGTPGHTDTQYF; CDR3nt: TGTGCCAGCAGACCCAAAGGCAGCGGGACCCCCGGGCACACAGATACGCAGTATTTT
v_gene: TRBV6-5; d_gene: .; abundance: many; j_gene: TRBJ2-5; CDR3aa: CASSYLVTQETQYF; CDR3nt: TGTGCCAGCAGTTATTTAGTAACTCAAGAGACCCAGTACTTC
v_gene: TRBV28; d_gene: .; abundance: many; j_gene: TRBJ2-5; CDR3aa: CASSWTTQETQYF; CDR3nt: TGTGCCAGCAGCTGGACTACACAAGAGACCCAGTACTTC
v_gene: TRBV5-1; d_gene: .; abundance: many; j_gene: TRBJ2-3; CDR3aa: CASSPGGQRTDTQYF; CDR3nt: TGCGCCAGCAGCCCCGGGGGACAGCGCACAGATACGCAGTATTTT
v_gene: TRBV5-1; d_gene: TRBD2; abundance: many; j_gene: TRBJ2-2; CDR3aa: CASSLVVAGAGTGELFF; CDR3nt: TGCGCCAGCAGCTTGGTAGTAGCGGGAGCCGGCACCGGGGAGCTGTTTTTT
v_gene: TRBV28; d_gene: .; abundance: few; j_gene: TRBJ2-7; CDR3aa: CASSLIRPYEQYF; CDR3nt: TGTGCCAGCAGTTTAATTCGGCCCTACGAGCAGTACTTC
v_gene: TRBV3-1; d_gene: .; abundance: many; j_gene: TRBJ2-2; CDR3aa: CASSQRLANTGELFF; CDR3nt: TGTGCCAGCAGCCAGAGGCTAGCGAACACCGGGGAGCTGTTTTTT
v_gene: TRBV12-3/TRBV12-4; d_gene: .; abundance: many; j_gene: TRBJ1-2; CDR3aa: CATAEQGSYGYSF; CDR3nt: TGTGCCACCGCTGAACAGGGAAGCTATGGCTACTCCTTC
v_gene: TRBV5-1; d_gene: .; abundance: many; j_gene: TRBJ2-5; CDR3aa: CASRLEGETQYF; CDR3nt: TGCGCCAGCCGTTTGGAAGGGGAGACCCAGTACTTC
v_gene: TRBV12-3/TRBV12-4; d_gene: .; abundance: many; j_gene: TRBJ1-2; CDR3aa: CASSGRGLNYGYTF; CDR3nt: TGTGCCAGCAGTGGGAGAGGGCTTAACTATGGCTACACCTTC
v_gene: TRBV4-1; d_gene: TRBD2; abundance: many; j_gene: TRBJ2-1; CDR3aa: CASSQGPRTGGPSMRGYNEQFF; CDR3nt: TGCGCCAGCAGCCAAGGACCTAGGACGGGAGGGCCTTCGATGAGAGGCTACAATGAGCAGTTCTTC
v_gene: TRBV6-5; d_gene: .; abundance: many; j_gene: TRBJ1-6; CDR3aa: CASSYAGNSPLHF; CDR3nt: TGTGCCAGCAGTTACGCAGGGAATTCACCCCTCCACTTT
v_gene: TRBV2; d_gene: .; abundance: .; j_gene: TRBJ2-2; CDR3aa: CASSARTPGATGELFF; CDR3nt: TGTGCCAGCAGTGCCCGGACCCCCGGGGCCACCGGGGAGCTGTTTTTT
v_gene: TRBV20-1; d_gene: TRBD2; abundance: many; j_gene: TRBJ2-1; CDR3aa: CSTSDGTSSGNEQFF; CDR3nt: TGCAGTACTTCCGACGGGACTAGTAGCGGCAATGAGCAGTTCTTC
v_gene: TRBV7-2; d_gene: TRBD1; abundance: many; j_gene: TRBJ2-3; CDR3aa: CASSVDRADTQYF; CDR3nt: TGTGCCAGCAGCGTCGACAGGGCGGATACGCAGTATTTT
v_gene: TRBV9; d_gene: .; abundance: many; j_gene: TRBJ1-1; CDR3aa: CASSVGQFTEAFF; CDR3nt: TGTGCCAGCAGCGTAGGCCAGTTCACTGAAGCTTTCTTT
v_gene: TRBV6-2/TRBV6-3; d_gene: TRBD2; abundance: many; j_gene: TRBJ2-1; CDR3aa: CASRLTSGTSGSHKFF; CDR3nt: TGTGCCAGCAGACTGACCTCTGGGACTAGCGGGAGTCATAAGTTCTTC
v_gene: TRBV20-1; d_gene: .; abundance: many; j_gene: TRBJ1-5; CDR3aa: CSARDNSQRGQPQHF; CDR3nt: TGCAGTGCTAGAGATAACAGCCAAAGGGGACAGCCCCAGCATTTT
v_gene: TRBV20-1; d_gene: .; abundance: many; j_gene: TRBJ1-2; CDR3aa: CSARPTAGHNYGYTF; CDR3nt: TGCAGTGCTAGACCGACGGCAGGCCATAACTATGGCTACACCTTC
v_gene: TRBV20-1; d_gene: .; abundance: many; j_gene: TRBJ2-1; CDR3aa: CSAPTRQTSMNEQFF; CDR3nt: TGCAGTGCTCCTACGAGACAGACATCGATGAATGAGCAGTTCTTC
v_gene: TRBV6-2/TRBV6-3; d_gene: TRBD2; abundance: many; j_gene: TRBJ2-2; CDR3aa: CASSYPLVFGLAGEWTGELFF; CDR3nt: TGTGCCAGCAGTTACCCCCTCGTATTCGGACTAGCGGGAGAGTGGACCGGGGAGCTGTTTTTT
v_gene: TRBV7-3; d_gene: .; abundance: many; j_gene: TRBJ2-1; CDR3aa: CASSSSRNNEQFF; CDR3nt: TGTGCCAGCAGCTCTAGCCGAAACAATGAGCAGTTCTTC
v_gene: TRBV7-2; d_gene: TRBD1; abundance: many; j_gene: TRBJ1-6; CDR3aa: CASSLFIGTVGSPLHF; CDR3nt: TGTGCCAGCAGCTTATTTATTGGGACAGTTGGTTCACCCCTCCACTTT
v_gene: TRBV7-9; d_gene: .; abundance: many; j_gene: TRBJ2-5; CDR3aa: CASSPRGWETQYF; CDR3nt: TGTGCCAGCAGCCCCAGGGGTTGGGAGACCCAGTACTTC
v_gene: TRBV5-1; d_gene: TRBD2; abundance: .; j_gene: TRBJ2-2; CDR3aa: CASNRGAQGFTSGDTGELFF; CDR3nt: TGCGCCAGCAATAGGGGTGCGCAGGGTTTCACTAGCGGGGACACCGGGGAGCTGTTTTTT
v_gene: TRBV27; d_gene: .; abundance: many; j_gene: TRBJ2-3; CDR3aa: CASSTEGDFGTDTQYF; CDR3nt: TGTGCCAGCAGCACGGAGGGGGACTTCGGCACAGATACGCAGTATTTT
v_gene: TRBV7-9; d_gene: .; abundance: many; j_gene: TRBJ2-5; CDR3aa: CASSPLFSARETQYF; CDR3nt: TGTGCCAGCAGCCCCCTGTTTTCAGCACGAGAGACCCAGTACTTC
v_gene: TRBV10-3; d_gene: .; abundance: many; j_gene: TRBJ1-2; CDR3aa: CAITLHGGYGYTF; CDR3nt: TGTGCCATCACCCTCCATGGGGGCTATGGCTACACCTTC
v_gene: TRBV28; d_gene: TRBD2; abundance: many; j_gene: TRBJ2-7; CDR3aa: CASSPIAGAIYEQYF; CDR3nt: TGTGCCAGCAGTCCGATAGCGGGAGCTATCTACGAGCAGTACTTC
v_gene: TRBV11-3; d_gene: .; abundance: .; j_gene: TRBJ2-3; CDR3aa: CASSSQGPQYF; CDR3nt: TGTGCCAGCAGCTCCCAGGGTCCGCAGTATTTT
v_gene: TRBV19; d_gene: TRBD1; abundance: many; j_gene: TRBJ2-2; CDR3aa: CASRRDRGLTGELFF; CDR3nt: TGTGCCAGTCGCCGGGACAGGGGGCTCACCGGGGAGCTGTTTTTT
v_gene: TRBV6-6; d_gene: TRBD1; abundance: many; j_gene: TRBJ2-7; CDR3aa: CASSDRAYEQYF; CDR3nt: TGTGCCAGCTCAGACAGGGCATACGAGCAGTACTTC
v_gene: TRBV7-9; d_gene: TRBD2; abundance: .; j_gene: TRBJ2-5; CDR3aa: CASSSSGGETQYF; CDR3nt: TGTGCCAGCAGCTCATCGGGGGGGGAGACCCAGTACTTC
v_gene: TRBV2; d_gene: .; abundance: many; j_gene: TRBJ2-2; CDR3aa: CASSPLASHGELFF; CDR3nt: TGTGCCAGCAGTCCACTCGCTAGTCACGGGGAGCTGTTTTTT
v_gene: TRBV5-4; d_gene: .; abundance: many; j_gene: TRBJ1-2; CDR3aa: CASSLAGRGRGGYTF; CDR3nt: TGTGCCAGCAGCTTGGCCGGGAGAGGGCGAGGAGGCTACACCTTC
v_gene: TRBV24-1; d_gene: TRBD2; abundance: many; j_gene: TRBJ2-3; CDR3aa: CATSAPDGTSGSRNTQYF; CDR3nt: TGTGCCACCAGTGCTCCTGACGGGACTAGCGGGAGTAGGAATACGCAGTATTTT
v_gene: TRBV12-3/TRBV12-4; d_gene: TRBD1; abundance: many; j_gene: TRBJ1-4; CDR3aa: CASSLGRQGVQKLFF; CDR3nt: TGTGCCAGCAGTTTAGGGAGACAGGGGGTTCAAAAACTGTTTTTT
v_gene: TRBV28; d_gene: .; abundance: many; j_gene: TRBJ2-2; CDR3aa: CASRRSRVTGELFF; CDR3nt: TGTGCCAGCAGACGGTCCAGGGTAACCGGGGAGCTGTTTTTT
v_gene: TRBV7-9; d_gene: .; abundance: .; j_gene: TRBJ2-1; CDR3aa: CASSLSSGEQFF; CDR3nt: TGTGCCAGCAGCTTGTCCAGCGGTGAGCAGTTCTTC
v_gene: TRBV12-3/TRBV12-4; d_gene: .; abundance: many; j_gene: TRBJ1-2; CDR3aa: CASSLDGTYGYTF; CDR3nt: TGTGCCAGCAGTTTAGACGGCACCTATGGCTACACCTTC
v_gene: TRBV20-1; d_gene: TRBD2; abundance: many; j_gene: TRBJ2-2; CDR3aa: CSAKIEGLAGGTYTGELFF; CDR3nt: TGCAGTGCTAAAATTGAAGGACTAGCGGGAGGGACTTACACCGGGGAGCTGTTTTTT
v_gene: TRBV18; d_gene: .; abundance: many; j_gene: TRBJ2-5; CDR3aa: CASSPGSQETQYF; CDR3nt: TGTGCCAGCTCACCAGGGAGTCAAGAGACCCAGTACTTC
v_gene: TRBV7-7; d_gene: .; abundance: many; j_gene: TRBJ2-5; CDR3aa: CASSPPERVETQYF; CDR3nt: TGTGCCAGCAGCCCCCCCGAGCGGGTGGAGACCCAGTACTTC
v_gene: TRBV4-2; d_gene: .; abundance: .; j_gene: TRBJ2-3; CDR3aa: CASSQVPGTDTQYF; CDR3nt: TGTGCCAGCAGCCAAGTTCCCGGCACAGATACGCAGTATTTT
v_gene: TRBV20-1; d_gene: .; abundance: many; j_gene: TRBJ2-3; CDR3aa: CSAAGTGDTQYF; CDR3nt: TGCAGTGCTGCCGGGACGGGAGATACGCAGTATTTT
v_gene: TRBV7-2; d_gene: TRBD2; abundance: many; j_gene: TRBJ2-7; CDR3aa: CASSRAGRYSYEQYF; CDR3nt: TGTGCCAGCAGCAGGGCCGGGAGGTACTCCTACGAGCAGTACTTC